The 24 T cell receptor beta chains presented below share a single source sample, sequenced in a study of cytomegalovirus exposure and HLA in healthy donors. Vbeta (60) and Jbeta (13) primers were used in the PCR. The table came from immunoSEQ multiplex PCR; TCRdb's copy has only in-frame clones and leaves some out. This sample has 150,000 to 200,000 clones, with roughly 73% found just once. Input material: PBMCs. The receptors derive from a female donor in good health and CMV-seronegative.

CDR3 loop: CASSLGGKFYEQYF. The CDR3 region has the DNA TGTGCCAGCAGTTTAGGGGGGAAGTTCTACGAGCAGTACTTC. This chain joins TRBV27 and TRBJ2-7, with D possibly matching TRBD2 (6 bases). V lost 2 bases and J lost 3, with 11 bases in between. This CDR3 has 14 amino acids. Looked up from germline, CDR1 is MNHEY and CDR2 is SMNVEV (reference sequence).

CDR3: CATSRDLYSPNEQFF. The CDR3 region has the DNA TGTGCCACCAGCAGAGATCTATACTCACCCAATGAGCAGTTCTTC. The chain recombines TRBV15 with TRBJ2-1; D gene uncertain. Germline lookup yields CDR1 LNHNV and CDR2 YYDKDF (reference sequence). The CDR3 is 15 amino acids. Trimming pared 0 bases from V and 6 bases from J, leaving 12 bases between.

The V gene is TRBV5-4, the J gene TRBJ2-5, with unresolved D. Trimming removed 0 bases from V and 2 bases from J, with 8 bases in between. Germline V gives CDR1 SGHNT, CDR2 YYREEE (reference sequence). This CDR3 comprises 14 residues. CDR3: CASSLVAVQETQYF. The CDR3 bases are TGTGCCAGCAGCTTGGTCGCGGTACAAGAGACCCAGTACTTC.

The chain employs TRBV18 and TRBJ1-4; no definite D call. V lost 1 base, J lost 4 bases, and 13 bases lay in between. The CDR3 length is 16 residues. In germline, CDR1 is KGHSH, CDR2 LQKENI. The CDR3 loop is CASSPRRVEINEKLFF. The CDR3 nucleotides are TGTGCCAGCTCACCACGTCGCGTCGAGATTAATGAAAAACTGTTTTTT.

This chain links TRBV9 with TRBJ2-5, with 9 bases that match TRBD2. Germline CDR1 and CDR2: SGDLS and YYNGEE. The CDR3 runs 15 residues. The V and J ends lost 2 bases and 2 bases, in that order; junction bases with no gene match: 4. The CDR3 spells CASSVLAGQQETQYF. The CDR3 coding sequence is TGTGCCAGCAGCGTCCTAGCGGGACAACAAGAGACCCAGTACTTC.

The chain employs TRBV10-3 and TRBJ2-2; 8 nucleotides line up with TRBD1. Germline V gene lookup returns CDR1 ENHRY and CDR2 SYGVKD. V dropped 3 bases and J dropped 6; count of bases not matched to a gene: 3. This CDR3 region has 14 residues. The CDR3 protein is CAISDGQGSGELFF. CDR3 nucleotide sequence: TGTGCCATCAGTGACGGACAGGGTTCCGGGGAGCTGTTTTTT.

The chain couples TRBV21-1 to TRBJ1-5; the D call TRBD1 from the table was never checked on the DNA. TRBV21-1 is classified as a pseudogene. CDR3 length equals 13 residues. Here the CDR3 DNA reads TGTGCCAGCAGCCCGACAGGGAGCCTGCCCCAGCATTTT. Protein: CASSPTGSLPQHF.

The chain uses TRBV18 and TRBJ2-7; 7 bases map to TRBD1. Germline V gene sequence: CDR1 KGHSH, CDR2 LQKENI. Unmatched junction bases numbered 5, after V lost 4 bases and J lost 2 bases. The CDR3 spans 14 residues. Written as DNA, the CDR3 is TGTGCCAGCTCACTTAGACAGGGAACCTACGAGCAGTACTTC. It encodes CASSLRQGTYEQYF. The full variable domain, rest sourced from reference TRBV18 and TRBJ2-7, is NAGVMQNPRHLVRRRGQEARLRCSPMKGHSHVYWYRQLPEEGLKFMVYLQKENIIDESGMPKERFSAEFPKEGPSILRIQQVVRGDSAAYFCASSLRQGTYEQYFGPGTRLTVT.

A single count supports this clone. This sample includes further DNA sequences coding for the same CDR3. The chain has TRBV7-2 and TRBJ2-2, with 8 bases fitting TRBD2. After removal of 5 bases from V and 4 bases from J, the junction contained 9 bases not matched to a gene. The germline gives CDR1 SGHTA, CDR2 FQGNSA. CDR3 length: 16 residues. The CDR3 region is CASSPFGGAGTGELFF. CDR3 nucleotides: TGTGCCAGCAGCCCCTTCGGGGGGGCTGGCACCGGGGAGCTGTTTTTT.

The V gene is TRBV28, the J gene TRBJ2-5, with D unclear. CDR1 is MDHEN, CDR2 SYDVKM, per germline. Trimming pared 3 bases from V and 5 bases from J, leaving 13 bases between. The CDR3 consists of 14 residues. CDR3 sequence: CASSLPLVWETQYF. In DNA, the CDR3 is TGTGCCAGCAGTTTGCCGTTAGTGTGGGAGACCCAGTACTTC.

V is TRBV7-9 and J is TRBJ2-7; tentatively, D is TRBD1 (6 bases). The germline V and J ends were trimmed by 4 bases and 1 base, with 14 bases remaining between them. The CDR3 is 15 residues long. Germline CDR1 reads SEHNR; CDR2 reads FQNEAQ (reference sequence). This chain's CDR3 is CASSSSRDTSYEQYF. DNA for the CDR3: TGTGCCAGCAGCTCATCCCGGGACACGTCCTACGAGCAGTACTTC.

The chain links TRBV6-6 to TRBJ1-4; weak D call: TRBD1 (5 bases). Trimming stripped 2 bases from V and 7 bases from J, with 14 bases between. The CDR3 has 15 residues. Germline V CDR1 and CDR2: MNHNY, SVGAGI (reference sequence). The CDR3 nucleotides are TGTGCCAGCAGTTACGGGGGGGGAAAGGGTGAAAAACTGTTTTTT. Translating it yields CASSYGGGKGEKLFF.

This chain connects TRBV29-1 to TRBJ1-1, with 7 bases aligning to TRBD1. The V gene end was trimmed by 4 bases and the J gene end by 4 bases; junction bases not matched to a gene: 9. The length of the CDR3 is 14 residues. CDR1 and CDR2 (germline): SQVTM, ANQGSEA. CDR3 region: CSVGVTGASTEAFF. The CDR3 nucleotides are TGCAGCGTTGGAGTTACAGGGGCCAGCACTGAAGCTTTCTTT. Full variable domain (missing parts from reference TRBV29-1 and TRBJ1-1): SAVISQKPSRDICQRGTSLTIQCQVDSQVTMMFWYRQQPGQSLTLIATANQGSEATYESGFVIDKFPISRPNLTFSTLTVSNMSPEDSSIYLCSVGVTGASTEAFFGQGTRLTVV.

The CDR3, as DNA: TGCGCCAGCAGCCAAGATCGGGGGGTCGGCACTGAAGCTTTCTTT. This encodes CASSQDRGVGTEAFF. This chain uses TRBV4-3 with TRBJ1-1, with D tentatively TRBD1 (5 bases). CDR1 is LGHNA and CDR2 is YSLEER in the germline V gene. CDR3 length equals 15 residues. V lost 0 bases and J 4 bases, leaving 12 bases between the germline ends.

V usage is TRBV28 and J usage is TRBJ2-7; D possibly corresponds to TRBD2 (6 bases). The CDR3 sequence is 17 residues long. V lost 4 bases, J lost 2 bases, and 21 bases lay in between. The V gene's germline CDR1 is MDHEN and CDR2 SYDVKM. The CDR3 protein is CASSSLRAAGTPYEQYF. Here the CDR3 DNA reads TGTGCCAGCAGTTCCCTCCGGGCAGCCGGGACTCCCTACGAGCAGTACTTC.

V is TRBV28 and J is TRBJ1-5; unclear D gene. Germline lookup yields CDR1 MDHEN and CDR2 SYDVKM. V was pared by 3 bases and J by 0 bases, with 12 bases between. This CDR3 is 16 amino acids long. The CDR3 spells CASSFFVRDSNQPQHF. CDR3 bases: TGTGCCAGCAGTTTCTTTGTTCGGGATAGCAATCAGCCCCAGCATTTT.

The gene calls are TRBV27 and TRBJ1-6; a weak D match, TRBD1 (5 bases). This CDR3 region has 15 residues. Germline V gene lookup returns CDR1 MNHEY and CDR2 SMNVEV (reference sequence). Trimming removed 7 bases at V and 6 bases at J, with 16 bases between. CDR3 loop: CASNLHGGGNSPLHF. The CDR3 DNA reads as TGTGCCAGCAACCTACACGGCGGGGGTAATTCACCCCTCCACTTT.

In the case of this clone: Sequence at one end of the junction differs from germline and may be a read error. The chain carries TRBV30 and TRBJ1-6; D unclear. Germline loops: CDR1 GTSNPN, CDR2 SVGIG (reference sequence). The CDR3 is 13 residues long. The CDR3 DNA sequence: TGTGCCTGGAGAGACTCCTATAATTCCCCCCTCCACTTT. It yields the protein CAWRDSYNSPLHF.

V is TRBV19 and J is TRBJ2-4; D is uncertain. The CDR3 spans 13 residues. Germline CDR1 LNHDA, CDR2 SQIVND (reference sequence). V lost 4 bases and J 1 base, leaving 5 bases between the germline ends. DNA of the CDR3: TGTGCCAGTAGTAATCAGGCCAAAAACATTCAGTACTTC. This codes for CASSNQAKNIQYF.

The rearrangement links TRBV19 to TRBJ2-1; D might be TRBD2 (6 bases). CDR1 is LNHDA and CDR2 is SQIVND in the germline V gene (reference sequence). The V end lost 6 bases, the J end lost 3 bases, and 24 bases lay between the germline ends. CDR3 size: 18 residues. For the CDR3, the DNA is TGTGCCAGTAGCCCCGAAAGGGCGAGCGGGCCCATCTACAATGAGCAGTTCTTC. This gives the protein CASSPERASGPIYNEQFF.

V and J are TRBV7-2 and TRBJ1-2; D possibly corresponds to TRBD1 (5 bases). The V end was cut by 5 bases, the J end by 5 bases, with 12 bases between. This CDR3 is built from 13 residues. Germline V gene data show CDR1 as SGHTA and CDR2 as FQGNSA. For the CDR3, the DNA is TGTGCCAGCAGCCCCGGGGAGGGGTATGGCTACACCTTC. Translation: CASSPGEGYGYTF.

The rearrangement links TRBV5-1 to TRBJ1-5; D remains unclear. From germline, CDR1 is SGHRS and CDR2 YFSETQ. The CDR3 spans 13 residues. Trimming removed 0 bases from V and 5 bases from J, with 6 bases in between. CDR3 bases: TGCGCCAGCAGCTTGGCCTCGGATCAGCCCCAGCATTTT. This codes for CASSLASDQPQHF.

CDR3 in amino acids: CASSIDRAVAFF. In DNA, the CDR3 is TGTGCCAGCAGCATCGACAGGGCGGTAGCTTTCTTT. The chain joins TRBV7-2 to TRBJ1-1; 7 nucleotides agree with TRBD1. The CDR3 is made up of 12 amino acids. Germline values: CDR1 SGHTA, CDR2 FQGNSA. Trimming removed 5 bases from V and 10 bases from J; junction bases left unmatched: 7.

The V and J genes are TRBV19 and TRBJ1-2; 10 bases are a match to TRBD1. Germline V gives CDR1 LNHDA, CDR2 SQIVND (reference sequence). V gave up 4 bases and J gave up 8 bases; unmatched junction bases: 4. CDR3 length: 13 amino acids. The CDR3 here is CASSTWDRGGYTF. CDR3 nucleotide sequence: TGTGCCAGTAGTACCTGGGACAGGGGCGGCTACACCTTC.